The sequence of this T cell receptor beta chain was determined in a study of control samples from healthy donors and cancer patients. Sequenced by immunoSEQ multiplex PCR; TCRdb stores in-frame clones only, minus some. The sample consists of fewer than 200,000 clones, around 88% of them appearing once. CDR3 size: 13 residues. V was cut by 1 base and J by 4 bases, with 6 bases left in between. CDR1 is SGDLS and CDR2 is YYNGEE in the germline V gene. This receptor was obtained from a woman in her 30s in good health. The specimen sequenced was blood. V is TRBV9 and J is TRBJ2-1, with D perhaps TRBD2 (5 bases). The DNA for the CDR3 is TGTGCCAGCAGCGTACGGGGATACAATGAGCAGTTCTTC. It specifies CASSVRGYNEQFF. The whole variable domain, filled in from reference TRBV9 and TRBJ2-1, reads DSGVTQTPKHLITATGQRVTLRCSPRSGDLSVYWYQQSLDQGLQFLIQYYNGEERAKGNILERFSAQQFPDLHSELNLSSLELGDSALYFCASSVRGYNEQFFGPGTRLTVL.